The 2 T cell receptor beta chains reported below all come from one sample, sequenced in a study of T cells of healthy individuals. In TCRdb, the 5' RACE reads were re-called with MiXCR into one record per CDR3 protein. The sample lists around 83,000 distinct CDR3 sequences; about 4.8% were seen once. These receptors originate from a female donor in good health.

This chain uses TRBV6-5 with TRBJ1-4; a possible D gene is TRBD1 (5 bases). The CDR3 totals 11 residues. Germline lookup yields CDR1 MNHEY and CDR2 SVGAGI. V dropped 4 bases and J dropped 14 bases, with 11 bases sitting between them. The CDR3 DNA sequence: TGTGCCAGCAGTTCCCGGGACGGTCTGTTTTTT. It is translated as CASSSRDGLFF.

The chain recombines TRBV5-1 with TRBJ2-7, with 9 bases lining up with TRBD1. V was clipped by 2 bases and J by 7 bases; unmatched bases: 10. The CDR3 loop spans 15 amino acids. Germline CDR1 and CDR2: SGHRS and YFSETQ. CDR3 sequence (DNA): TGCGCCAGCAGCTTCCGGGACAGGGACTGTGGAGAGCAGTACTTC. It yields the protein CASSFRDRDCGEQYF.